This T cell receptor (beta chain) was sequenced in a study of blood T cell repertoires in COVID-19. The V and J ends lost 0 bases and 7 bases respectively, with 9 bases between them. In germline, CDR1 is LGHDT, CDR2 YNNKEL (reference sequence). This CDR3 region has 13 residues. The assay was immunoSEQ multiplex PCR, and TCRdb's table has in-frame clones only and misses some. The table has around 58,000 clones, about 90% seen once. This TCR derives from a woman aged 60 to 75 with active or convalescent COVID-19. The sample was peripheral blood. The V and J genes are TRBV3-1 (or the pseudogene TRBV3-2) and TRBJ1-2, with D unclear. The CDR3 DNA is TGTGCCAGCAGCCAAGAGGGAGCGGTTGGCTACACCTTC. Residues: CASSQEGAVGYTF.